These T cell receptor beta chains were read from a single sample in a study of cytomegalovirus exposure and HLA in healthy donors. Repertoires were generated with immunoSEQ multiplex PCR, while TCRdb's copy carries only in-frame clones and drops some. Here the sample spans some 130,000 clones, 60% to 75% being singletons. The sequencing input was PBMCs. These receptors were collected from a human donor in good health. Each CDR3 is given with its conserved first and last residue. D genes are given only for firm matches. Clone size is given for some rows only: seen once, a few or many times, or a class if the clone is expanded.

CASRRTDGGTQYF	TGTGCCAGCAGACGGACAGATGGCGGGACCCAGTACTTC	.	.	TRBV6-5	TRBJ2-5
CASSESISASGLREQYF	TGTGCCAGCAGTGAATCTATCTCTGCGTCCGGGTTACGCGAGCAGTACTTC	.	.	TRBV6-1	TRBJ2-7
CATFGCEQFF	TGTGCCACGTTCGGGTGTGAGCAGTTCTTC	.	.	TRBV15	TRBJ2-1
CASSLMVGNYEQYF	TGTGCCAGCAGCTTAATGGTTGGCAACTACGAGCAGTACTTC	.	.	TRBV5-4	TRBJ2-7
CASSPGNEKLFF	TGTGCCAGCAGCCCCGGTAATGAAAAACTGTTTTTT	.	.	TRBV7-9	TRBJ1-4
CASSLGLRETQYF	TGTGCCAGCAGCTTAGGATTGCGGGAGACGCAGTATTTT	TRBD2	.	TRBV7-2	TRBJ2-3
CAISDFLTGGEAFF	TGTGCCATCAGTGACTTCCTAACAGGGGGCGAGGCTTTCTTT	TRBD1	.	TRBV10-3	TRBJ1-1
CASRLTSGRSYNEQFF	TGTGCCAGCAGACTGACTAGCGGGAGATCCTACAATGAGCAGTTCTTC	TRBD2	.	TRBV2	TRBJ2-1
CASSHREVGNEQFF	TGTGCCAGCAGCCACAGGGAAGTAGGCAATGAGCAGTTCTTC	.	.	TRBV5-8	TRBJ2-1
CASSRGLAVNDTQYF	TGTGCCAGCAGCAGGGGACTAGCAGTCAATGATACGCAGTATTTT	TRBD2	.	TRBV7-9	TRBJ2-3
CASSVVETGGGYTF	TGTGCCAGCAGCGTAGTGGAGACAGGTGGCGGCTACACCTTC	.	.	TRBV9	TRBJ1-2
CSVARDQETQYF	TGCAGCGTCGCCCGGGACCAAGAGACCCAGTACTTC	.	.	TRBV29-1	TRBJ2-5
CASRRDSGYEQYF	TGTGCCAGCAGGAGGGATTCAGGCTACGAGCAGTACTTC	.	.	TRBV18	TRBJ2-7
CASSFRAGGGDEQYF	TGCGCCAGCAGCTTCCGAGCGGGAGGCGGGGACGAGCAGTACTTC	TRBD2	.	TRBV5-1	TRBJ2-7
CASGPGGLAGSQSYEQYF	TGCGCCAGCGGACCTGGGGGACTAGCGGGAAGCCAGTCCTACGAGCAGTACTTC	TRBD2	few	TRBV10-2	TRBJ2-7
CASSLQGGELFF	TGTGCCAGCAGCTTGCAGGGCGGGGAGCTGTTTTTT	.	few	TRBV5-7	TRBJ2-2
CASSPTLDTEAFF	TGTGCCAGCAGCCCTACCTTGGACACTGAAGCTTTCTTT	.	.	TRBV9	TRBJ1-1
CASSLYGRETQYF	TGTGCCAGCAGCTTATATGGCAGGGAGACCCAGTACTTC	.	.	TRBV11-2	TRBJ2-5
CASSIVGTPNTF	TGTGCCAGTAGTATTGTTGGGACACCCAACACTTTT	.	.	TRBV19	TRBJ1-4
CASSLPTIQETQYF	TGTGCCAGCTCACTTCCGACAATCCAAGAGACCCAGTACTTC	.	.	TRBV18	TRBJ2-5
CASSARQGTNEKLFF	TGTGCCAGCAGCGCCCGACAGGGAACTAATGAAAAACTGTTTTTT	TRBD1	few	TRBV9	TRBJ1-4
CASSLTRSGGYTF	TGTGCCAGCAGTTTAACCCGGTCGGGGGGCTACACCTTC	.	.	TRBV28	TRBJ1-2
CASSQETQYF	TGTGCCAGCAGTCAGGAGACCCAGTACTTC	.	once	TRBV28	TRBJ2-5
CASSQDPRVAGGGTQYF	TGTGCCAGCAGCCAAGATCCGCGGGTTGCCGGTGGAGGGACCCAGTACTTC	.	once	TRBV14	TRBJ2-5